According to its frequency, the clone carrying this TCR beta chain is medium-sized. The sample is drawn from a study of T cells in women clearing cervical HPV infection. HPV was found by MY09/MY11 PCR and dot-blot genotyping. Here immunoSEQ multiplex PCR was the method, and the copy in TCRdb shows in-frame clones only, minus some. In total, the table holds about 23,000 clones. Sequenced: blood buffy coat. This TCR was sampled from a woman between 18 and 70 years old with a cervical HPV16 infection that either progressed to CIN3+ or cleared (not recorded which).

The CDR3 loop reads CSSPGGNTQYF. The covered CDR3 bases are TGCAGCTCCCCGGGGGGTAATACG. The J gene is TRBJ2-3, the V gene TRBV29-1, with 7 bases aligning to TRBD2. The read terminates 3 residues before the CDR3 end, so the remaining end is supplied by the germline J gene. CDR1 and CDR2 from the germline V gene are SQVTM and ANQGSEA. CDR3 length: 11 residues. The junction had 6 bases not matched to a gene; V was cut back by 8 bases and J by 7 bases.